This T cell receptor beta chain originates from a study of tumor-infiltrating lymphocytes in primary liver carcinoma (dated by TCRdb to about 2017). Some background on the complete study: Roughly five patients with histopathologically diagnosed primary liver carcinoma underwent surgical resection in China between November 2015 and 2016. Of the five patients, three men and two women aged 30 to 69 years, four had hepatocellular carcinoma and one had combined HCC and intrahepatic cholangiocarcinoma. Each sample produced roughly 3.5 to 7.13 million productive TCRbeta reads, and read depth showed no significant difference between tissue types. The tumors of the five patients were staged as T1-T3 N0M0, with maximum diameters ranging from about 4 to 11 cm. Technical replicate repertoires showed high reproducibility, with mean shared-clone rates roughly 0.87 and correlation coefficients above 0.98. TCRbeta repertoire sequencing, expression microarrays and whole-exome sequencing were combined in the study across five regions of each liver tumor, with adjacent normal tissue and blood also included. TCRbeta repertoire sequencing covered 35 specimens from 5 patients: 25 or so tumor regions, 5 adjacent noncancerous liver tissues and 5 peripheral blood samples. What the study reported, not specific to this receptor: Because only the TCR beta chain was sequenced and unpaired alpha chains were not captured, true repertoire diversity is likely underestimated. Comparison of CD4+ and CD8+ T cell repertoires was precluded by the use of bulk unsorted samples. A significantly larger repertoire fraction was made up by the top 250 clones in tumors than in blood (p = 0.039). Consistent with antigen-driven expansion, pairs of tumor regions showed higher repertoire overlap (mean about 35%) than either tumor-adjacent pairs (around 17%) or tumor-blood pairs (approximately 15%). With just 4 to 6 patients in the study, the authors point out that the findings should be validated in a larger study.

TRIzol reagent was used to extract blood RNA from unsorted whole blood, while the DNeasy Blood & Tissue kit provided the germline DNA. At the time of sampling, the patients had chronic HBV infection and had not received any treatment. Around 4 milliliters of peripheral blood were collected into K2EDTA tubes before surgery. Remarks on this clonotype: The target of this receptor is not known. Base quality data are lacking; no much larger clone is found one base away.

At the junction V is shortened by 4 bases and J by 1 base; bases outside the gene matches: 9. CDR1 and CDR2, looked up from the germline V gene, are MNHNS and SASEGT. Counted from cysteine to phenylalanine, this CDR3 has 18 amino acids. The retained sequence is limited to the CDR3, 54 bases, with the frame set at the first base. Starting from about 500 ng total RNA, TCRbeta-specific cDNA was produced by reverse transcription with a constant-region primer and ProtoScript II reverse transcriptase. The TCRbeta libraries were prepared through three rounds of nested multiplex PCR following a slightly modified ARM-PCR procedure. Each of the first two PCR rounds ran for 9 to 10 cycles using multiplex TRBV1-TRBV30 forward primers together with a Cbeta reverse primer. Sample barcodes and Illumina adapters were added in a final 25-cycle PCR with Deep VentR polymerase. Before sequencing, amplicons between 200 and 500 bp were purified from gel using a QIAquick gel extraction kit. The TCRbeta amplicons were sequenced with 250-bp paired-end reads on an Illumina HiSeq 2500. The original methods were these. Quality trimming of reads was performed with Trimmomatic v0.33, and paired reads were merged with FLASH v1.2.11 so that full CDR3 sequences could be recovered. V, D and J germline segments were assigned to the rearranged TCRbeta sequences using MiGEC v1.2.1b. Clonotype statistics and Shannon-Wiener diversity indices were calculated with VDJtools v1.0.0. To cut down on sampling bias, every analysis after diversity analysis relied on just the 250 most abundant clonotypes from each sample. TCRdb reprocessed the public reads (quality trimming at Q25 with fastp, clone calling with MiXCR) and kept in-frame beta chains. Rows matching on CDR3 protein sequence are summarized as one entry with the most common DNA and genes. TCRdb's processing, not the study's, gives the V and J calls here. For this sample the table gives 250,000 to 350,000 distinct CDR3 sequences, of which around three fifths were detected only once. Around 15% of the sample is in the top ten clones.

This receptor chain uses TRBV6-1 and TRBJ2-1, and TRBD2 aligns with 11 junction nucleotides. Sequenced input: peripheral blood. This sequence was found in a woman aged 25 to 39 with primary liver carcinoma and hepatitis B virus infection. The DNA sequence reads TGTGCCAGCAGTGTGCCTAGCGGGAGGAGGACATCCTACAATGAGCAGTTCTTC. Translated, this gives CASSVPSGRRTSYNEQFF.